The T cell receptor (beta chain) under discussion was sequenced for a study of graft-versus-host responses after intestinal transplantation. Study-wide background: Those transplanted obtained multivisceral, liver-intestinal, or isolated intestinal grafts. General study findings and limits: Graft-donor T cell macrochimerism coincided with high graft-versus-host to host-versus-graft clonal ratios in allografts. Some GvH clones appeared in ileal mucosa or blood before recipient bone marrow.

As to this clone: What it recognizes is unknown.

CDR3 length equals 19 residues. V gave up 0 bases and J gave up 5 bases, with 23 bases separating them. Germline values: CDR1 SGHKS, CDR2 YYEKEE (reference sequence). Repertoires were generated with immunoSEQ multiplex PCR, while TCRdb's copy carries only in-frame clones and drops some. The sample lists about 96,000 clones, around 90% occurring once. Sequenced material: unstimulated CD4+ T cells sorted from spleen or lymph node cells, taken before intestinal transplant. The genes are TRBV5-5 and TRBJ1-4, with D tentatively TRBD1 (5 bases). This clonotype was obtained from a human donor who received an intestinal transplant. In DNA, the CDR3 is TGTGCCAGCAGCTTGGAGGGGTTGCGCAGGGTCTATGGGAATGAAAAACTGTTTTTT. This translates into CASSLEGLRRVYGNEKLFF.